The T cell receptor (beta chain) described here comes from a study of T-cell memory formation after mild COVID-19 (dated by TCRdb to the early 2020s). For context, the study as a whole: TCR sequence clusters from the two donors were largely donor specific. In two donors, T-cell clones that expanded and contracted after mild COVID-19 were followed by sequencing TCRalpha and TCRbeta repertoires longitudinally. Two young, previously healthy adult volunteers, one female and one male, were included in the cohort. Broad study findings and their caveats: Clones contracting from day 15 to 85 had balanced CD4/CD8 phenotypes, while a second wave expanding from day 15 to 37 was biased towards CD4+. Contracting CD4+ clones were located mainly in the CM and EM memory subsets, whereas CD8+ clones were found to be enriched in EMRA. Whether the second-wave clones peaking on day 37 were SARS-CoV-2 specific was not confirmed. Only a couple of mild cases were covered in the study, and larger cohorts including severe cases with pre-infection samples were considered necessary. Some responding clones were detected in pre-infection memory, suggesting pre-existing cross-reactive memory T cells joined the SARS-CoV-2 response.

Note on this clonotype: It has no known antigen specificity. There are no base qualities to consult, and no much larger clone falls within one base.

Ficoll-Paque density gradient centrifugation was used to isolate PBMCs. The instrument was an Illumina NovaSeq 6000. cDNA libraries for TCRalpha and TCRbeta were prepared by 5'RACE using constant-segment primers, with sample barcodes and unique molecular identifiers added. Trizol reagent was used to extract RNA from every sample. Amplification of the libraries took two PCR steps, and the second step added a second sample barcode plus Illumina TruSeq adapters. Libraries were sequenced on an Illumina NovaSeq with 2 x 150 bp paired-end reads. As for the original processing: With migec v1.2.7, reads were demultiplexed and then collapsed into UMI-guided consensus sequences. Using mixcr v2.1.11, UMI consensuses were aligned to TRA and TRB V and J templates and then assembled into clonotypes. A clonotype was counted as expanded or contracted only if both edgeR and NoisET called the change significant, with noise models trained on biological replicates. For edgeR calls, the cutoffs were a false discovery rate-adjusted p below 0.01 and a log2 fold-change threshold of 1. As an exploratory analysis of dynamics, max-normalized trajectories of the 1000 most abundant clonotypes were examined with PCA combined with hierarchical clustering. Separately sequenced CD4+ and CD8+ repertoires were used to assign the CD4 or CD8 phenotype of responding clones. TCRdb reanalyzed the raw reads on its own, using fastp at Q25 for trimming and MiXCR for clone calling, and kept in-frame beta chains. Each entry merges the rows of one CDR3 protein and shows their most common DNA and genes. These V and J calls rely on TCRdb rather than the paper's analysis. The sample table contains about 58,000 distinct CDR3 sequences; only one count was recorded for 25% to 35% of them. Roughly 43% of the sample belongs to the ten largest clones.

Trimming takes 1 base off V and 4 bases off J; junction bases not matched to a gene: 8. The CDR3 holds 16 amino acids from the cysteine to the phenylalanine. The read is trimmed to its CDR3 DNA, 48 bases read in frame from base 1. Looking up the germline V gene yields CDR1 SGHAT and CDR2 FQNNGV. The clonotype originates from a man aged 18 to 29 who had mild COVID-19 (a few samples of this study predate the infection). The sample titles of this study are shuffled in the database, so cell type and time point are left out; the donor was told from shared clones. Sample: PBMCs or a T cell subset sorted from them (not recorded which). The chain is encoded by TRBV11-2 joined to TRBJ2-5; 8 bases in the junction line up with TRBD1. The DNA reads as follows: TGTGCCAGCAGCTTAGGGACAGGGCTCGAATCAGAGACCCAGTACTTC. The translation is CASSLGTGLESETQYF.